This entry describes one T cell receptor beta chain. Sequencing used immunoSEQ multiplex PCR; TCRdb keeps in-frame clones, though not all of them. Of more than 100,000 clones listed, 90% are singletons. Trimming removed 3 bases at V and 6 bases at J, with 12 bases between. Germline V gene lookup returns CDR1 GTSNPN and CDR2 SVGIG (reference sequence). This CDR3 comprises 12 residues. The data derive from a study of OX40 agonist ivuxolimab in advanced cancers. The source material was CD4+ or CD8+ T cells sorted from blood, sampled in a trial of the OX40 agonist ivuxolimab. This clonotype was obtained from an adult with an advanced solid tumor such as melanoma, head and neck, liver or kidney cancer. The chain is built from TRBV30 and TRBJ2-7, with a weak D call TRBD1 (5 bases). CDR3 region: CAWRDYQGEQYF. CDR3 DNA: TGTGCCTGGAGGGATTACCAGGGCGAGCAGTACTTC.